These T cell receptor beta chains were read from a single sample in a study of T cells in Graves' hyperthyroidism and ophthalmopathy. MiXCR, applied by TCRdb to the multiplex PCR reads, yields one record per CDR3 protein. The table lists some 320,000 distinct CDR3 sequences, around 15% of them singletons, with roughly 35% in the top ten. The source material was blood. These receptors were obtained from a woman in her 40s with Graves' ophthalmopathy. Both conserved end residues are part of each CDR3. A D gene is named only where the DNA matches it firmly. For some rows the clone size is stated as once, few or many, or as a class when expanded; others skip it.

d_call	clone_size	v_call	j_call	cdr3_nt	cdr3_aa
.	many	TRBV20-1	TRBJ1-2	TGCAGTGCCCACGAGGCGGGCAACCAGGCATATGGCTACACCTTC	CSAHEAGNQAYGYTF
TRBD2	many	TRBV6-2/TRBV6-3	TRBJ2-7	TGTGCCAGCGGATCTAGCGGGGGGCCGTACGAGCAGTACTTC	CASGSSGGPYEQYF
TRBD2	many	TRBV11-2	TRBJ2-3	TGTGCCAGCAGCCCCATACTAGCGGGAAGGCCCACAGATACGCAGTATTTT	CASSPILAGRPTDTQYF
TRBD2	.	TRBV5-1	TRBJ2-5	TGCGCCAGCAGCACGGGACTAGCGGGGGGGCAAGAGACCCAGTACTTC	CASSTGLAGGQETQYF
.	few	TRBV12-3/TRBV12-4	TRBJ1-6	TGTGCCAGCAGTTTTGGCCCGAGTCATAATTCACCCCTCCACTTT	CASSFGPSHNSPLHF
.	many	TRBV2	TRBJ2-1	TGTGCCAGCAGCCGACAGAGAAGCTCCTACAATGAGCAGTTCTTC	CASSRQRSSYNEQFF
.	few	TRBV14	TRBJ1-2	TGTGCCAGCAGCCAAGTCGGAATCGTGGCCCCCACCTTC	CASSQVGIVAPTF
TRBD1	many	TRBV5-5	TRBJ2-1	TGTGCCAGCAGCTTGCGGGACAGCCCCTACAATGAGCAGTTCTTC	CASSLRDSPYNEQFF
TRBD1	few	TRBV30	TRBJ1-5	TGTGCCTGGAACCGGGACAGGGGCGCTCAGCCCCAGCATTTT	CAWNRDRGAQPQHF
.	few	TRBV29-1	TRBJ1-2	TGCAGCGTTGTGAGGGCGAACTATGGCTACACCTTC	CSVVRANYGYTF
TRBD1	few	TRBV7-9	TRBJ2-1	TGTGCCAGCAGCTTGGGACAGGGTTATGAGCAGTTCTTC	CASSLGQGYEQFF
TRBD2	few	TRBV29-1	TRBJ2-5	TGCAGCGTCCGGGCTAGCGGGAGTGAGACCCAGTACTTC	CSVRASGSETQYF
TRBD1	few	TRBV30	TRBJ1-5	TGTGCCTGGGGGAGATCTACAGGGGCTTCTGGGCCCCAGCATTTT	CAWGRSTGASGPQHF
.	many	TRBV5-1	TRBJ2-2	TGCGCCAGCAGCTTCGGGCGGCCCGGGGAGCTGTTTTTT	CASSFGRPGELFF
TRBD2	many	TRBV5-1	TRBJ2-1	TGCGCCAGCACCTGGGGCGGGGGGGCCTACAATGAGCAGTTCTTC	CASTWGGGAYNEQFF
.	many	TRBV5-1	TRBJ2-2	TGCGCCAGCAGCTTGGGGACAGCTGCCGGGGAGCTGTTTTTT	CASSLGTAAGELFF
.	.	TRBV7-9	TRBJ1-4	TGTGCCAGCAGCCCTAGTGCGCTGGGGGGTAAAAACGAAAAACTGTTTTTT	CASSPSALGGKNEKLFF
.	many	TRBV12-3/TRBV12-4	TRBJ2-5	TGTGCCAGCAGTTCCGGGTCGTACCAAGAGACCCAGTACTTC	CASSSGSYQETQYF